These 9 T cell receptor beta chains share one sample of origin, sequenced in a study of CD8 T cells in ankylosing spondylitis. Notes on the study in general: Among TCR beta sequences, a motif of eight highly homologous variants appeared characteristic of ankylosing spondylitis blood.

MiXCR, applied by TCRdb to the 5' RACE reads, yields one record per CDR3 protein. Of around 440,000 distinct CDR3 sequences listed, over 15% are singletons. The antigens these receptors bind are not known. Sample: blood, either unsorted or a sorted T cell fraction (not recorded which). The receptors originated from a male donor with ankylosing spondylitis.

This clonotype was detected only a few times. CDR3 region: CASSPTGTVFSYEQYF. The CDR3 coding sequence is TGTGCCAGCTCACCTACCGGGACAGTCTTCTCCTACGAGCAGTACTTC. The chain couples TRBV18 to TRBJ2-7, with 7 bases fitting TRBD1. The CDR3 covers 16 residues. The junction had 8 bases not matched to a gene; V was cut back by 3 bases and J by 0 bases. Germline V gives CDR1 KGHSH, CDR2 LQKENI.

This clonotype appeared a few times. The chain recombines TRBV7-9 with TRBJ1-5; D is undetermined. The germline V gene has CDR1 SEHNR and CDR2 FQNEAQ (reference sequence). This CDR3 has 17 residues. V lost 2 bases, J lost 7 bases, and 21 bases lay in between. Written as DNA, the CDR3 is TGTGCCAGCAGCTTAAGTCCAGCCCATGGAGGCGGCCAGCCCCAGCATTTT. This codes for CASSLSPAHGGGQPQHF.

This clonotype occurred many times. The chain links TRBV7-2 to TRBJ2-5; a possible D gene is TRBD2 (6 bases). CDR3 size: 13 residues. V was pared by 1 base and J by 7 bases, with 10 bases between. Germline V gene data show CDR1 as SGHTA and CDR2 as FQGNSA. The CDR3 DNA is TGTGCCAGCAGCTTAGTCGGGAGAGGGACCCAGTACTTC. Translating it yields CASSLVGRGTQYF.

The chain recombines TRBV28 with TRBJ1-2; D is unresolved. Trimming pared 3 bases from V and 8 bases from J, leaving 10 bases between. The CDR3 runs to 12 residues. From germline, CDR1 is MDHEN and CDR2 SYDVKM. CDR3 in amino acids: CASSLATIGYTF. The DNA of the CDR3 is TGTGCCAGCAGTTTGGCCACTATCGGCTACACCTTC.

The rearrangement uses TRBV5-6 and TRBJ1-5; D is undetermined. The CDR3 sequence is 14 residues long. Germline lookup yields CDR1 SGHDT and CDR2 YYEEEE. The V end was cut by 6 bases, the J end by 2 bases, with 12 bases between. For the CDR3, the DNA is TGTGCCAGCACCAGTGGGTTGCGCAATCAGCCCCAGCATTTT. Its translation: CASTSGLRNQPQHF.

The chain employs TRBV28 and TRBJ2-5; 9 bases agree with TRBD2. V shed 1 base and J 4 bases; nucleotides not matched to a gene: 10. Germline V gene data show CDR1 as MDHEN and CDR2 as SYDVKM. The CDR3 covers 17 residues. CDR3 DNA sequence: TGTGCCAGCAGTTTATTCCTAATAGCGGGAGTTGGAGAGACCCAGTACTTC. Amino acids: CASSLFLIAGVGETQYF.

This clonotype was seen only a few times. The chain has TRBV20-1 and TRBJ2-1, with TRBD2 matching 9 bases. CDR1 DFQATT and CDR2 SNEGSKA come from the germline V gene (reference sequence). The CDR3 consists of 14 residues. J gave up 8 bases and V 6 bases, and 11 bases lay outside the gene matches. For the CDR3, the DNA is TGCAGTGCCGATGGAGGCGGGGGGGCCGATGAGCAGTTCTTC. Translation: CSADGGGGADEQFF.

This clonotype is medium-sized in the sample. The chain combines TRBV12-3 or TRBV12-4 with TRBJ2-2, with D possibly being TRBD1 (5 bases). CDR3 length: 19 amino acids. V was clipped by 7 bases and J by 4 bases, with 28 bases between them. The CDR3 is CASKGLVGLPRWGTGELFF. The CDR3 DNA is TGTGCCAGCAAGGGGCTGGTCGGCCTACCGCGCTGGGGCACCGGGGAGCTGTTTTTT.

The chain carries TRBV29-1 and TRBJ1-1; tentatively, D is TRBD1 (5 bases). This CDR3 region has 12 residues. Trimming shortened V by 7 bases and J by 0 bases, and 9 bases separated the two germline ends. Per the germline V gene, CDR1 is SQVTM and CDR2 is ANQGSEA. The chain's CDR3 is CSAQTVNTEAFF. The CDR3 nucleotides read TGCAGCGCCCAGACAGTGAACACTGAAGCTTTCTTT.